This T cell receptor beta chain appears in the sequencing data of a study of immune cell composition in non-small cell lung cancer (dated by TCRdb to 2017 to 2019). As for the study more broadly: Histologic subtype, mainly lung adenocarcinoma or squamous cell carcinoma, was assigned on the basis of H&E together with p63, CK5, Napsin A and TTF-1 immunohistochemistry. TCR-beta sequencing (Adaptive Biotechnologies) was performed on some 37 paired NSCLC tumour and non-adjacent lung specimens plus 26 tumour-only specimens. Supplementary cohort #1, about eleven lung adenocarcinoma cases, had paired tumour/lung TCR-beta sequencing and TIL populations generated to assess tumour reactivity. Several tumour specimens with TCR-beta data were of rare histological subtypes and were excluded from the subtype comparisons. Overall study results and their limits: No significant correlation was found between smoking pack-years and tumour TCR-beta clonality. Lung squamous cell carcinoma tumours had significantly higher Top 10 clone scores and productive clonality than lung adenocarcinoma tumours. Only nine to eleven cases were included in the reactivity cohort, and sequence sharing between tumour-reactive clones and the dominant in vivo tumour-associated clones was not shown. Nearly half of NSCLC cases had tumour-associated clones >0.5%, with more than 70% of squamous carcinomas showing such clones compared with about 31% of adenocarcinomas. Across 9 to 11 adenocarcinoma cases, TIL tumour reactivity correlated strongly with maximal tumour-associated clone frequency but not with overall clonality.

Genomic DNA was extracted with the QIAamp DNA kit from frozen aliquots of unsorted single-cell suspensions. The tumour samples consisted of surgically resected non-small cell lung cancer tissue. Tissues were received within 2 hours of resection and processed immediately into single-cell suspensions. Tissue was broken up mechanically, digested enzymatically with DNase I, collagenase I and hyaluronidase for 25 to 35 minutes at 37 degrees C, and then filtered and RBC-lysed. On this clone: Its antigen specificity is not known. No much larger clone exists at a distance of one base, and base qualities are not known.

The CDR3 sequence holds 16 residues, the cysteine and phenylalanine included. The CDR3 DNA has 48 bases and is translated from base 1. In the germline V gene, CDR1 corresponds to LGHNT and CDR2 to FRNRAP. Trimming takes 2 bases off V and 6 bases off J; junction bases not matched to a gene: 9. A two-step multiplex PCR amplified TCR-beta CDR3 regions from genomic DNA, and the second step of the PCR added Illumina-compatible adaptors. As a commercial immunoSEQ service, TCR-beta immunosequencing was carried out on an Illumina platform. The authors' analysis ran thus. Repertoires were summarised as Top 10 Clones, the percentage of T-cell templates from the ten most frequent sequences, and productive clonality. Values of productive clonality ranged from 0 to 1, with a monoclonal population indicated by a value of 1. Using log10 scatter plots, tumour-associated clones were identified as sequences that made up at least 0.1% of tumour T-cell templates yet were absent from the matched non-adjacent lung. Student's t-tests were used for two-group comparisons, ANOVA was used for stages, and linear regression was used for relationships, with analyses conducted in GraphPad Prism7 and R. TCRdb took over this immuneACCESS table, retaining in-frame rearrangements with V and J assigned. Such tables are incomplete; in checked studies, under half of the missing clones stem from an unresolved V gene, and the remainder is unexplained. The V and J calls and the clone size are those of that table, but D and trimming were determined from the DNA. Present in this sample are 4,500 to 5,500 clones, less than 75% of which were seen just once. Together, the top ten hold 9.5% to 12% of the sample.

The chain is made from TRBV12-5 and TRBJ2-2, with 7 bases in between that match TRBD2. The clonotype comes from a human donor with non-small cell lung cancer. Input material: lung tumor tissue. The DNA sequence is TGTGCTAGTGGTTTGCTTGGACTAGAGGTATCCGGGGAGCTGTTTTTT. Its protein product is CASGLLGLEVSGELFF.